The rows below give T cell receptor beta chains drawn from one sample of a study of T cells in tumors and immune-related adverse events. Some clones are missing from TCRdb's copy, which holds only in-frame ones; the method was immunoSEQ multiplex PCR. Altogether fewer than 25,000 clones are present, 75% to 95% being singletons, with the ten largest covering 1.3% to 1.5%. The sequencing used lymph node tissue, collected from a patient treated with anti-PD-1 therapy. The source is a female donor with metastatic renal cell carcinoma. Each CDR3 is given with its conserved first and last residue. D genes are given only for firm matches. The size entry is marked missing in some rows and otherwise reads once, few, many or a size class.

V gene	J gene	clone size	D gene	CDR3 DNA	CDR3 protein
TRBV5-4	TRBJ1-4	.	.	TGTGCCAGCAGCTTGGGCCAAACTAATGAAAAACTGTTTTTT	CASSLGQTNEKLFF
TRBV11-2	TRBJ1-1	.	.	TGTGCCAGCAGCTTAGAACTGGAGTACATGAACACTGAAGCTTTCTTT	CASSLELEYMNTEAFF
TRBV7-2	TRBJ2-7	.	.	TGTGCCAGCAGCGTCAGGAGAACGGGGGCCCCCCGGCGCGAGCAGTACTTC	CASSVRRTGAPRREQYF
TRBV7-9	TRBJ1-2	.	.	TGTGCCAGCATCGGAACAGGGACTAACTATGGCTACACCTTC	CASIGTGTNYGYTF
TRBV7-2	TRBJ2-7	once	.	TGTGCCAGCAGCTCAGGGGCCCTCTACGAGCAGTACTTC	CASSSGALYEQYF
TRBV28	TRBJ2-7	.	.	TGTGCCAGCAGTTTAGTATTAAGGAAGGGGGGTTACGAGCAGTACTTC	CASSLVLRKGGYEQYF
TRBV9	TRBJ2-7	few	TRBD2	TGTGCCAGCAGCGCGGGAGGGCCTTACGAGCAGTACTTC	CASSAGGPYEQYF
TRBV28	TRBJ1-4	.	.	TGTGCCAGCAGTTTAGGCCCGTGGAGGGGAGGTGAAAAACTGTTTTTT	CASSLGPWRGGEKLFF
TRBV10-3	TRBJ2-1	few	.	TGTGCCACCCTACCCCGGACGGTACAAGGCTCCTACAATGAGCAGTTCTTC	CATLPRTVQGSYNEQFF
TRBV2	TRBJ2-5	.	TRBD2	TGTGCCAGCAGCAGGACTAGCGGGAGAGAGACCCAGTACTTC	CASSRTSGRETQYF
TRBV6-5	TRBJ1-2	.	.	TGTGCCAGCAAGGATCGAGGGGTAGAAGGCTACACCTTC	CASKDRGVEGYTF
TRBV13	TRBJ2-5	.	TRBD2	TGTGCCAGCAGCATCCGACTAGCGGGTGGAGAGACCCAGTACTTC	CASSIRLAGGETQYF
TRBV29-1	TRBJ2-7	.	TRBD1	TGCAGCGGAACCGGGACAGGGGGCTCCTACGAGCAGTACTTC	CSGTGTGGSYEQYF
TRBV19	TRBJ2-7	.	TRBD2	TGTGCCAGTAGTACCATGGGGGGGAACGAGCAGTACTTC	CASSTMGGNEQYF
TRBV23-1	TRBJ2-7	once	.	TGCGCCAGCAGTCCACCCCCCGACCCCGGGGGTAGAAGCCACGAGCAGTACTTC	CASSPPPDPGGRSHEQYF
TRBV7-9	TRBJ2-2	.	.	TGTGCCAGCAGGAGAGGGGACACCACCGGGGAGCTGTTTTTT	CASRRGDTTGELFF
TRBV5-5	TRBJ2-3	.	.	TGTGCCAGCAGCCCTGTAGGCACCAGTAGCACAGATACGCAGTATTTT	CASSPVGTSSTDTQYF
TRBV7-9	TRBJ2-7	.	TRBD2	TGTGCCAGCAGCACTAGACTAGCGGGAAGGGGGGTCTACGAGCAGTACTTC	CASSTRLAGRGVYEQYF
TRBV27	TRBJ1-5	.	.	TGTGCCAGCAGTTTAGAGCCATGGGAGCCCCAGCATTTT	CASSLEPWEPQHF
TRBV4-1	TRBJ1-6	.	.	TGCGCCAGCAGCCAAGAAGGGAGTTTTTCCTATAATTCACCCCTCCACTTT	CASSQEGSFSYNSPLHF
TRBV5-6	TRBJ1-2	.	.	TGTGCCAGCAGCTTCGGTTTCTATGGCTACACCTTC	CASSFGFYGYTF
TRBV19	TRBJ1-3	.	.	TGTGCCAGTAGCCCGGACAGTTTATTTTCTGGAAACACCATATATTTT	CASSPDSLFSGNTIYF
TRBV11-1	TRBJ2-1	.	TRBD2	TGTGCCAGCAGCATCCGGGGGGGCGCCTACAATGAGCAGTTCTTC	CASSIRGGAYNEQFF
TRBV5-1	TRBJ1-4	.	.	TGCGCCAGCAATGTAGGGCCCTCTAATGAAAAACTGTTTTTT	CASNVGPSNEKLFF
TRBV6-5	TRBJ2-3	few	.	TGTGCCAGCAGTTATTCCGGACGGAGCACAGATACGCAGTATTTT	CASSYSGRSTDTQYF
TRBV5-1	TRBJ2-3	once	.	TGCGCCAGCAGCTTGTTGTATCTAGATACGCAGTATTTT	CASSLLYLDTQYF
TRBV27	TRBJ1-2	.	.	TGTGCCAGCAGTTTATCGGGTGGGAGGGCTGGCTACACCTTC	CASSLSGGRAGYTF
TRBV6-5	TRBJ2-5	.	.	TGTGCCAGCAGTCCGGGGGAGACCCAGTACTTC	CASSPGETQYF
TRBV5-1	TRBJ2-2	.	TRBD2	TGCGCCAGCAGTATTAGCGGGAGCGGCACCGGGGAGCTGTTTTTT	CASSISGSGTGELFF
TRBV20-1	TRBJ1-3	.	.	TGCAGTGCTAAGCTTAGTCACACCATATATTTT	CSAKLSHTIYF
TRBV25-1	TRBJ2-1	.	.	TGTGCCAGCAGTGAATATGGTTACAATGAGCAGTTCTTC	CASSEYGYNEQFF
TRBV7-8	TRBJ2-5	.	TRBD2	TGTGCCAGCAGCTTAGGGCTAGCGGGGGGACAAGAGACCCAGTACTTC	CASSLGLAGGQETQYF
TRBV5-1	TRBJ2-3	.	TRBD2	TGCGCCAGCAGACTTGGGATACTAGCGGGGGCCTGGGGCAATCCGCAGTATTTT	CASRLGILAGAWGNPQYF
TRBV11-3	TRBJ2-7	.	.	TGTGCCAGCAGCGTCCGGGACTCCTCCTACGAGCAGTACTTC	CASSVRDSSYEQYF
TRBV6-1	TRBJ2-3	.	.	TGTGCCAGCAGTGGGTTCCGCACAGATACGCAGTATTTT	CASSGFRTDTQYF
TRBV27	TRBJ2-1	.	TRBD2	TGTGCCAGCACCCTGGATCCTAGCGGGAGCATCAATGAGCAGTTCTTC	CASTLDPSGSINEQFF
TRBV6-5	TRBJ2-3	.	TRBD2	TGTGCCAGCAGACCGCTAGCGGGGAACACAGATACGCAGTATTTT	CASRPLAGNTDTQYF
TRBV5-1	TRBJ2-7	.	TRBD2	TGCGCCAGCAGCTTGTGGGGACTAGCGTTAAGCTCCTACGAGCAGTACTTC	CASSLWGLALSSYEQYF
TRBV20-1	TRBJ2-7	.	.	TGCAGTGTTGCGTACACCTACGAGCAGTACTTC	CSVAYTYEQYF
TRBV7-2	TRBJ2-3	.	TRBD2	TGTGCCAGCAGCGTAAACGGGGCTAGCGGGGGGGCAGATACGCAGTATTTT	CASSVNGASGGADTQYF
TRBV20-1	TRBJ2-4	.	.	TGCAGTCCCCAGATGAACAACATTCAGTACTTC	CSPQMNNIQYF
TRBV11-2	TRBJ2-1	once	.	TGTGCCAGCAGCTTAGCCCCCCGGGGGTTGGGGACCTCGTACAATGAGCAGTTCTTC	CASSLAPRGLGTSYNEQFF
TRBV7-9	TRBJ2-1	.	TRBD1	TGTGCCAGCAGCTTAATAACAGGGGGCGCTTACAATGAGCAGTTCTTC	CASSLITGGAYNEQFF
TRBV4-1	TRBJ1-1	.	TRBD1	TGCGCCAGCAGCTTCCTAGGACAGGCGAACACTGAAGCTTTCTTT	CASSFLGQANTEAFF
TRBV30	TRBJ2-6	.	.	TGTGCCTGGAGTCCGACCTCTGGGGCCAACGTCCTGACTTTC	CAWSPTSGANVLTF
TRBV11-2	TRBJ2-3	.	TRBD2	TGTGCCAGCAGCCCCGGGACTAGTACAGATACGCAGTATTTT	CASSPGTSTDTQYF
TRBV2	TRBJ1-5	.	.	TGTGCCAGCAGTGTTTATCGCAATCAGCCCCAGCATTTT	CASSVYRNQPQHF